This T cell receptor beta chain was sequenced during a study of blood T cell repertoires in COVID-19. Using immunoSEQ multiplex PCR, the repertoire was profiled, and TCRdb retains in-frame clones only, with some absent. The repertoire holds about 280,000 clones, with around 85% as singletons. CDR1 and CDR2 (germline): SGHRS, YFSETQ. Trimming took off 1 base at V and 3 bases at J, with 7 bases between the two ends. The CDR3 contains 14 residues. V and J are TRBV5-1 and TRBJ1-4; D not resolved. Sequencing input: PBMCs or T cells enriched from blood (not recorded which). The sequence was collected from a woman in her forties or fifties who had recovered from COVID-19. CDR3 in DNA: TGCGCCAGCAGCTTGTTAGGAGCTAATGAAAAACTGTTTTTT. Translation gives CASSLLGANEKLFF.